The sequence of this T cell receptor beta chain was determined in a study of blood T cell repertoires in COVID-19. About the study: The United States, Italy and Spain supplied acute and convalescent COVID-19 samples.

In the original analysis: Cell counts per sample came from amplifying reference gene primers. Sequenced by immunoSEQ multiplex PCR; TCRdb stores in-frame clones only, minus some. The V and J calls and clone size come from that table; D and trimming were worked out from the DNA. The table has more than 300,000 clones, 87% seen once. Looked up from germline, CDR1 is MNHEY and CDR2 is SVGAGI. This CDR3 has 14 residues. With 0 bases removed from V and 5 bases from J, the gap between germline ends came to 10 bases. This study enrolled people aged about 18 to 100 from around 26 US geographic areas. Donors in Cohort 3 counted as recovered after two negative PCRs, clearance, or symptom resolution.

The chain recombines TRBV6-5 with TRBJ1-1; tentatively, D is TRBD1 (6 bases). The TCR sequence derives from a woman aged 25 to 39 who had recovered from COVID-19. Sequences were obtained from PBMCs or T cells enriched from blood (not recorded which). This CDR3 reads CASSYSRGSTEAFF. DNA for the CDR3: TGTGCCAGCAGTTACTCGAGGGGGAGTACTGAAGCTTTCTTT.